The 23 T cell receptor beta chains in this list originate from one sample, sequenced in a study of shared clonotypes between healthy human individuals. Libraries were prepared by immunoSEQ multiplex PCR; TCRdb keeps only in-frame clonotypes and omits some of them. Among more than 850,000 clones listed, around three quarters were seen once. The sequencing sample was made of memory CD4+ T cells from PBMCs. This sample's subset: CD45RA-negative fraction. These receptors came from a man between 18 and 29 years old in good health. Some clones in this sample may be carry-over from other donors' samples.

The chain recombines TRBV9 with TRBJ2-3; weak D call: TRBD1 (5 bases). The CDR3 runs to 15 residues. The V gene's germline CDR1 is SGDLS and CDR2 YYNGEE. The V gene lost 3 bases and the J gene lost 3 bases, with 14 bases spanning the gap. The chain's CDR3 is CASSGTGWGTDTQYF. The CDR3 DNA follows: TGTGCCAGCAGCGGAACAGGATGGGGTACAGATACGCAGTATTTT.

The chain is built from TRBV28 and TRBJ2-1; D remains unclear. The germline gives CDR1 MDHEN, CDR2 SYDVKM. CDR3 length equals 11 residues. Trimming left V 8 bases short and J 5 bases short, with 7 bases between. The CDR3 region has the DNA TGTGCCAGCGACCAAAACAATGAGCAGTTCTTC. Its translation: CASDQNNEQFF.

The sample holds one count of this clone. A read error may explain this, as a much larger clone is one base away. The same CDR3 arises from other DNA sequences in this sample as well. The gene calls are TRBV28 and TRBJ1-2; D remains ambiguous. The CDR3 contains 15 residues. Germline-derived CDR1 and CDR2 are MDHEN and SYDVKM. V lost 5 bases, J lost 2 bases, and 15 bases lay in between. The CDR3 DNA reads TGTGCCAGCAGTCCTCGTCTTGGGAGAAACTATGGCTACACCTTC. Translating gives CASSPRLGRNYGYTF.

The chain is built from TRBV5-1 and TRBJ2-3; D is undetermined. The germline V gene encodes CDR1 SGHRS and CDR2 YFSETQ. V was cut by 0 bases and J by 2 bases, with 7 bases left in between. The CDR3 spans 14 residues. CDR3 nucleotides: TGCGCCAGCAGCTTGGAGCCGCTCACAGATACGCAGTATTTT. Residues: CASSLEPLTDTQYF.

This clone was recorded a few times. This chain joins TRBV5-1 and TRBJ1-1; no clear D. Germline values: CDR1 SGHRS, CDR2 YFSETQ. The CDR3 has 13 amino acids. Trimming pared 0 bases from V and 0 bases from J, leaving 3 bases between. The CDR3 nucleotides read TGCGCCAGCAGCTTGGCTGTGAACACTGAAGCTTTCTTT. This encodes CASSLAVNTEAFF.

The chain employs TRBV4-2 and TRBJ2-1; 7 nucleotides align to TRBD1. The CDR3 length is 14 residues. CDR1 LGHNA and CDR2 YNFKEQ come from the germline V gene. With V trimmed by 4 bases and J by 6 bases, 6 bases remained unmatched. CDR3: CASSLTTGLNEQFF. The CDR3 DNA reads as TGTGCCAGCAGCCTGACGACAGGGCTCAATGAGCAGTTCTTC.

The chain joins TRBV7-3 to TRBJ2-2; D possibly corresponds to TRBD1 (6 bases). The germline V and J ends were trimmed by 5 bases and 0 bases, with 10 bases remaining between them. The germline V gene encodes CDR1 SGHTA and CDR2 FQGTGA. This CDR3 spans 15 amino acids. CDR3 sequence reads: CASSPGTPNTGELFF. The CDR3 bases are TGTGCCAGCAGCCCCGGGACACCGAACACCGGGGAGCTGTTTTTT.

The chain couples TRBV7-2 to TRBJ2-7; 9 bases map to TRBD2. In germline, CDR1 is SGHTA, CDR2 FQGNSA. V lost 2 bases and J lost 5; bases outside the gene matches: 7. The CDR3 is 15 residues long. CDR3 region: CASSLPGGRGHEQYF. Written as DNA, the CDR3 is TGTGCCAGCAGCTTACCCGGCGGGAGGGGCCACGAGCAGTACTTC.

This CDR3 is CASSTPTQGDTQYF. CDR3 sequence (DNA): TGTGCCAGCAGTACACCGACACAGGGAGATACGCAGTATTTT. The V gene is TRBV5-6, the J gene TRBJ2-3; D perhaps matches TRBD1 (6 bases). The germline gives CDR1 SGHDT, CDR2 YYEEEE. CDR3 length: 14 residues. The ends were cut back, 5 bases at V and 5 bases at J, with 15 bases in the middle. Full variable domain (remainder filled in from reference TRBV5-6 and TRBJ2-3): DAGVTQSPTHLIKTRGQQVTLRCSPKSGHDTVSWYQQALGQGPQFIFQYYEEEERQRGNFPDRFSGHQFPNYSSELNVNALLLGDSALYLCASSTPTQGDTQYFGPGTRLTVL.

V gene TRBV2 combines with J gene TRBJ2-1, with 13 bases that match TRBD2. This CDR3 spans 19 amino acids. Trimming took 1 base from V and 1 from J; bases not matched to a gene: 7. The germline CDR1 and CDR2 sequences are SNHLY and FYNNEI. CDR3 in amino acids: CASSEVRLAGGLSYNEQFF. CDR3 sequence (DNA): TGTGCCAGCAGTGAAGTGAGACTAGCGGGAGGTCTTTCCTACAATGAGCAGTTCTTC.

Remarks on this clone: A single base is all that separates this from a far larger clone, so a read error is likely. In the same sample, other DNA sequences code for this CDR3. The rearrangement joins TRBV11-2 to TRBJ2-7; maybe TRBD1 (6 bases). The CDR3 totals 13 residues. Germline values: CDR1 SGHAT, CDR2 FQNNGV. V lost 3 bases and J lost 0, with 6 bases in between. The DNA of the CDR3 is TGTGCCAGCAGCTTGGACAGCTCCTACGAGCAGTACTTC. Encoded protein: CASSLDSSYEQYF.

The rearrangement links TRBV29-1 to TRBJ2-1; 12 bases are shared with TRBD1. This CDR3 comprises 16 residues. Losses at the gene ends were 4 bases for V and 2 bases for J; bases not matched to a gene: 6. The V gene's germline CDR1 is SQVTM and CDR2 ANQGSEA. The CDR3 spells CSVGGGTGGPYNEQFF. Written as DNA, the CDR3 is TGCAGCGTTGGCGGCGGGACAGGGGGCCCCTACAATGAGCAGTTCTTC.

CDR3 in DNA: TGCGCCAGCAGCTCGGACAGACCCAGGGAGACCCAGTACTTC. Encoded protein: CASSSDRPRETQYF. The genes are TRBV5-1 and TRBJ2-5, with D maybe TRBD1 (6 bases). The germline V gene has CDR1 SGHRS and CDR2 YFSETQ. The CDR3 has 14 amino acids. Trimming took off 3 bases at V and 5 bases at J, with 14 bases between the two ends.

This chain joins TRBV2 and TRBJ2-7, with 9 bases matching TRBD1. Germline assignment: CDR1 SNHLY and CDR2 FYNNEI. This CDR3 contains 14 residues. V dropped 11 bases and J dropped 3; count of bases not matched to a gene: 11. CDR3 in DNA: TGTGCCGCGGACGAACAGGGGGCGGGCTACGAGCAGTACTTC. It codes for CAADEQGAGYEQYF. The variable domain in full, with the rest retrieved from reference TRBV2 and TRBJ2-7, is EPEVTQTPSHQVTQMGQEVILRCVPISNHLYFYWYRQILGQKVEFLVSFYNNEISEKSEIFDDQFSVERPDGSNFTLKIRSTKLEDSAMYFCAADEQGAGYEQYFGPGTRLTVT.

The chain links TRBV18 to TRBJ2-1; 8 bases fit TRBD2. CDR3 length equals 16 residues. Germline assignment: CDR1 KGHSH and CDR2 LQKENI. V dropped 3 bases and J dropped 9; count of bases not matched to a gene: 13. The CDR3: CASSPQRESLSGEQFF. In DNA form, the CDR3 reads TGTGCCAGCTCACCCCAGCGGGAGAGTCTTTCGGGTGAGCAGTTCTTC.

The chain recombines TRBV2 with TRBJ2-5, with unresolved D. Trimming pared 3 bases from V and 1 base from J, leaving 6 bases between. The germline V gene encodes CDR1 SNHLY and CDR2 FYNNEI. CDR3 length equals 13 residues. CDR3 nucleotides: TGTGCCAGCAGTGATTTACGCCAAGAGACCCAGTACTTC. It yields the protein CASSDLRQETQYF.

V usage is TRBV28 and J usage is TRBJ1-1; 9 bases line up with TRBD1. Germline CDR1 reads MDHEN; CDR2 reads SYDVKM. This CDR3 comprises 15 residues. J gave up 1 base and V 5 bases, and 5 bases lay outside the gene matches. The CDR3 is CASSPPTGGNTEAFF. The CDR3 DNA follows: TGTGCCAGCAGTCCGCCGACAGGGGGGAACACTGAAGCTTTCTTT. The complete variable domain, with remaining parts taken from reference TRBV28 and TRBJ1-1, reads DVKVTQSSRYLVKRTGEKVFLECVQDMDHENMFWYRQDPGLGLRLIYFSYDVKMKEKGDIPEGYSVSREKKERFSLILESASTNQTSMYLCASSPPTGGNTEAFFGQGTRLTVV.

This chain joins TRBV10-3 and TRBJ2-5; no reliable D call. CDR1 and CDR2 from the germline V gene are ENHRY and SYGVKD. Trimming left V 0 bases short and J 5 bases short, with 13 bases between. This CDR3 is built from 15 residues. In DNA, the CDR3 is TGTGCCATCAGTGAGTCGGACCTACCCGGGGAGACCCAGTACTTC. Protein product: CAISESDLPGETQYF.

This rearrangement joins TRBV6-1 to TRBJ1-2; possible D gene TRBD1, 6 bases. Trimming pared 3 bases from V and 4 bases from J, leaving 18 bases between. Germline CDR1 MNHNS, CDR2 SASEGT. CDR3 length: 16 amino acids. CDR3 residues: CASSENTGSGTYGYTF. CDR3 DNA sequence: TGTGCCAGCAGTGAGAACACAGGGAGCGGGACCTATGGCTACACCTTC.

The V gene is TRBV6-1, the J gene TRBJ1-2; 7 bases line up with TRBD1. Unmatched junction bases numbered 8, after V lost 6 bases and J lost 1 base. CDR1 is MNHNS and CDR2 is SASEGT in the germline V gene. The CDR3 contains 15 residues. CDR3 sequence reads: CASREGAGVNYGYTF. DNA of the CDR3: TGTGCCAGCAGGGAGGGGGCTGGGGTTAACTATGGCTACACCTTC.

Comment on this clone: A far larger clone is a single base away, which makes a read error likely. CDR3 sequence: CSVSIGQGMNTEAFF. CDR3 sequence (DNA): TGCAGCGTTTCCATAGGACAGGGGATGAACACTGAAGCTTTCTTT. V and J are TRBV29-1 and TRBJ1-1, with 9 positions matching TRBD1. Germline values: CDR1 SQVTM, CDR2 ANQGSEA. This CDR3 contains 15 residues. V gave up 5 bases and J gave up 0 bases; unmatched junction bases: 7.

The chain combines TRBV29-1 with TRBJ2-7, with D unresolved. The CDR3 runs 14 residues. Per the germline V gene, CDR1 is SQVTM and CDR2 is ANQGSEA. The V end lost 2 bases, the J end lost 4 bases, and 15 bases lay between the germline ends. The CDR3 protein is CSVEYGRGPYEQYF. CDR3 nucleotide sequence: TGCAGCGTTGAATACGGCAGAGGACCTTACGAGCAGTACTTC.

The rearrangement joins TRBV18 to TRBJ2-4; D gene ambiguous. CDR3 size: 13 residues. V was trimmed by 0 bases and J by 2 bases, leaving 2 bases between them. Germline CDR1 reads KGHSH; CDR2 reads LQKENI. CDR3: CASSPPSKNIQYF. In DNA form, the CDR3 reads TGTGCCAGCTCACCACCGTCCAAAAACATTCAGTACTTC.